These 15 T cell receptor beta chains were sequenced from one sample in a study of T cell repertoires in cytomegalovirus infection. TCRdb reprocessed the reads with MiXCR, giving one entry per CDR3 protein. The sample has some 300,000 distinct CDR3 sequences, approximately 8.9% seen once. Source material: PBMCs. These receptors came from a human donor in good health (CMV status not recorded). Some clones in this sample may be carry-over from other donors' samples.

This clonotype has at least ten counts. The chain has TRBV5-4 and TRBJ2-1; TRBD2 agrees at 15 bases. CDR3 length equals 17 residues. The V gene end was trimmed by 3 bases and the J gene end by 0 bases; junction bases not matched to a gene: 1. Per the germline V gene, CDR1 is SGHNT and CDR2 is YYREEE (reference sequence). DNA for the CDR3: TGTGCCAGCAGCTCGGGACTAGCGGGGGGCTCCTACAATGAGCAGTTCTTC. This codes for CASSSGLAGGSYNEQFF.

This clonotype was recorded at least ten times. The V gene is TRBV20-1, the J gene TRBJ2-5; 8 nucleotides agree with TRBD1. Germline values: CDR1 DFQATT, CDR2 SNEGSKA (reference sequence). Trimming removed 3 bases from V and 3 bases from J; junction bases left unmatched: 6. There are 14 residues in the CDR3. CDR3 region: CSARTGVTKETQYF. DNA of the CDR3: TGCAGTGCTAGGACAGGGGTCACTAAAGAGACCCAGTACTTC.

This clonotype was seen at least ten times. The gene calls are TRBV5-1 and TRBJ2-5; D not certain. Germline V gene data show CDR1 as SGHRS and CDR2 as YFSETQ. V lost 4 bases to trimming and J lost 7 bases, with 11 bases between them. This CDR3 comprises 12 residues. The CDR3 coding sequence is TGCGCCAGCAGCGATTCGATTCGGACCCAGTACTTC. This sequence encodes CASSDSIRTQYF.

This clonotype came up many times. J is TRBJ2-1 and V is TRBV6-2 or TRBV6-3, with D perhaps matching TRBD2 (6 bases). V was pared by 6 bases and J by 0 bases, with 18 bases between. The CDR3 is made up of 17 amino acids. Looked up from germline, CDR1 is MNHEY and CDR2 is SVGEGT. CDR3 coding DNA: TGTGCCAGCAGCCACCCGTACTCCGGGAGCTCCTACAATGAGCAGTTCTTC. Amino acid sequence: CASSHPYSGSSYNEQFF.

The V call is TRBV18, the J call TRBJ1-5; 7 nucleotides match TRBD1. Germline V lookup: CDR1 KGHSH, CDR2 LQKENI. After removal of 2 bases from V and 0 bases from J, the junction contained 7 bases not matched to a gene. The CDR3 totals 17 residues. CDR3 DNA sequence: TGTGCCAGCTCACCAGAAACAGGGGACTATAGCAATCAGCCCCAGCATTTT. Translating gives CASSPETGDYSNQPQHF. The variable domain in full, with the rest retrieved from reference TRBV18 and TRBJ1-5, is NAGVMQNPRHLVRRRGQEARLRCSPMKGHSHVYWYRQLPEEGLKFMVYLQKENIIDESGMPKERFSAEFPKEGPSILRIQQVVRGDSAAYFCASSPETGDYSNQPQHFGDGTRLSIL.

This clonotype was counted a few times. The chain carries TRBV2 and TRBJ1-2, with D perhaps matching TRBD1 (6 bases). V lost 1 base and J lost 10, with 19 bases in between. This CDR3 has 15 amino acids. Germline V CDR1 and CDR2: SNHLY, FYNNEI. The CDR3 is CASSEVGTPSSDYTF. DNA for the CDR3: TGTGCCAGCAGTGAAGTTGGGACACCTAGTTCAGACTACACCTTC.

This clonotype was counted only a few times. The chain combines TRBV6-5 with TRBJ2-3, with D unresolved. Germline CDR1 is MNHEY and CDR2 is SVGAGI. The V and J ends lost 0 bases and 0 bases respectively, with 1 base between them. The CDR3 is 13 residues long. In DNA form, the CDR3 reads TGTGCCAGCAGTTACTCAAGCACAGATACGCAGTATTTT. Translating gives CASSYSSTDTQYF.

This clonotype was counted many times. V gene TRBV7-8 combines with J gene TRBJ1-2; TRBD1 matches at 7 bases. The V and J ends lost 4 bases and 4 bases, in that order; junction bases with no gene match: 6. Per the germline V gene, CDR1 is SGHVS and CDR2 is FQNEAQ. The CDR3 is 14 residues long. This chain's CDR3 is CASSSGQFLYGYTF. The CDR3 coding sequence is TGTGCCAGCAGCTCGGGACAGTTCCTCTATGGCTACACCTTC.

This clonotype was recorded many times. The gene calls are TRBV7-8 and TRBJ1-3; D remains ambiguous. CDR3 length: 16 amino acids. Trimming took off 1 base at V and 0 bases at J, with 10 bases between the two ends. The germline gives CDR1 SGHVS, CDR2 FQNEAQ. CDR3 protein: CASSLVQPSSGNTIYF. The DNA of the CDR3 is TGTGCCAGCAGCTTAGTGCAGCCGAGCTCTGGAAACACCATATATTTT.

This clonotype was counted at least ten times. This chain links TRBV7-6 with TRBJ2-3; D gene uncertain. V shed 0 bases and J shed 4 bases, with 14 bases lying between them. Germline loops: CDR1 SGHVS, CDR2 FNYEAQ. The CDR3 extends over 16 amino acids. The CDR3 sequence is CASSLAAVTNPDTQYF. In nucleotides, the CDR3 is TGTGCCAGCAGCTTAGCGGCGGTCACTAATCCAGATACGCAGTATTTT. Together with reference TRBV7-6 and TRBJ2-3, the CDR3 gives the full variable domain: GAGVSQSPRYKVTKRGQDVALRCDPISGHVSLYWYRQALGQGPEFLTYFNYEAQQDKSGLPNDRFSAERPEGSISTLTIQRTEQRDSAMYRCASSLAAVTNPDTQYFGPGTRLTVL.

This clonotype was detected ten times or more. The rearrangement joins TRBV6-5 to TRBJ2-2; 9 nucleotides agree with TRBD1. Germline V CDR1 and CDR2: MNHEY, SVGAGI. The junction had 5 bases not matched to a gene; V was cut back by 2 bases and J by 1 base. This CDR3 region has 17 residues. CDR3 sequence: CASSYGRDRENTGELFF. DNA of the CDR3: TGTGCCAGCAGTTACGGCAGGGACAGGGAGAACACCGGGGAGCTGTTTTTT.

The CDR3 sequence: CSAQTGTGANVLTF. The CDR3 coding sequence is TGCAGTGCCCAGACAGGGACTGGGGCCAACGTCCTGACTTTC. The chain employs TRBV20-1 and TRBJ2-6; TRBD1 aligns across 7 bases. The CDR3 length is 14 residues. J lost 2 bases, V lost 6 bases, and 4 bases had no gene match. The germline V gene has CDR1 DFQATT and CDR2 SNEGSKA (reference sequence).

This clonotype was seen a few times. The chain is built from TRBV20-1 and TRBJ2-7; tentatively, D is TRBD2 (7 bases). Deletions cut 6 bases from V and 0 bases from J, with 15 bases between. The germline CDR1 and CDR2 sequences are DFQATT and SNEGSKA (reference sequence). This CDR3 has 14 amino acids. The DNA for the CDR3 is TGCAGTGCAGAGGGGGGGGGGTCCTCCTACGAGCAGTACTTC. Its protein product is CSAEGGGSSYEQYF.

This clonotype occurred many times. The rearrangement links TRBV7-2 to TRBJ2-2; D is undetermined. V lost 4 bases and J lost 0, with 6 bases in between. This CDR3 region has 14 residues. Per the germline V gene, CDR1 is SGHTA and CDR2 is FQGNSA. The CDR3 spells CASSSDSNTGELFF. The CDR3 DNA is TGTGCCAGCAGCTCAGATTCGAACACCGGGGAGCTGTTTTTT.

This clonotype was found a few times. This chain connects TRBV29-1 to TRBJ1-2; the D is unclear. Germline V lookup: CDR1 SQVTM, CDR2 ANQGSEA. CDR3 size: 16 residues. Deletions cut 0 bases from V and 3 bases from J, with 17 bases between. CDR3 DNA: TGCAGCGTTGAAGACCCCCAACCAAGGGAGGACTATGGCTACACCTTC. It specifies CSVEDPQPREDYGYTF.